This is a list of T cell receptor beta chains from one sample in a study of blood T cell repertoires in COVID-19. Sequencing used immunoSEQ multiplex PCR; TCRdb keeps in-frame clones, though not all of them. Among roughly 240,000 clones listed, 75% to 90% were seen once. Input material: peripheral blood. The receptors originated from a man aged 60 to 75 who had recovered from COVID-19. Both conserved end residues are part of each CDR3. Each record gives: D gene, J gene, clone size, V gene, CDR3 protein, CDR3 DNA. A D gene is named only where the DNA matches it firmly. Where a row states a size, it is once, few, many or the class of an expanded clone; other rows omit it.

. | TRBJ1-4 | . | TRBV6-1 | CASSEGGGKGQPHNEKLFF | TGTGCCAGCAGTGAAGGGGGCGGGAAGGGTCAGCCCCATAATGAAAAACTGTTTTTT
TRBD1 | TRBJ1-3 | once | TRBV14 | CASSQRTGGRGNTIYF | TGTGCCAGCAGCCAACGAACAGGGGGGCGAGGAAACACCATATATTTT
. | TRBJ2-3 | . | TRBV19 | CASSIQGRTDTQYF | TGTGCCAGTAGTATCCAGGGTAGGACAGATACGCAGTATTTT
. | TRBJ2-3 | . | TRBV7-9 | CASSLIGTDTQYF | TGTGCCAGCAGCTTAATAGGCACAGATACGCAGTATTTT
. | TRBJ1-1 | . | TRBV5-1 | CASSSDRGNTEAFF | TGCGCCAGCAGCAGCGATCGGGGGAACACTGAAGCTTTCTTT
TRBD1 | TRBJ2-7 | . | TRBV25-1 | CASSLTGYEQYF | TGTGCCAGCAGCTTGACAGGGTACGAGCAGTACTTC
. | TRBJ2-5 | . | TRBV30 | CAAGEETQYF | TGTGCCGCAGGGGAAGAGACCCAGTACTTC
TRBD1 | TRBJ2-7 | few | TRBV18 | CASSPGTGPYEQYF | TGTGCCAGCTCACCAGGGACAGGTCCCTACGAGCAGTACTTC
TRBD2 | TRBJ2-5 | . | TRBV7-2 | CASSLDSSGQETQYF | TGTGCCAGCAGCTTAGACTCTAGCGGCCAAGAGACCCAGTACTTC
. | TRBJ2-4 | . | TRBV5-5 | CASSLDGNIQYF | TGTGCCAGCAGCTTGGACGGGAACATTCAGTACTTC
TRBD2 | TRBJ2-7 | . | TRBV5-6 | CASSRLAGAEQYF | TGTGCCAGCAGCCGACTAGCGGGAGCCGAGCAGTACTTC
TRBD1 | TRBJ1-4 | . | TRBV5-4 | CASSQGQRANEKLFF | TGTGCCAGCAGCCAGGGACAGAGGGCTAATGAAAAACTGTTTTTT
. | TRBJ2-7 | . | TRBV5-8 | CASSLLGPTAYEQYF | TGTGCCAGCAGCTTGCTGGGCCCCACGGCCTACGAGCAGTACTTC
TRBD1 | TRBJ1-4 | . | TRBV9 | CASGGTAATNEKLFF | TGTGCCAGCGGGGGGACAGCTGCAACTAATGAAAAACTGTTTTTT
. | TRBJ2-7 | once | TRBV5-1 | CASSIGQFYEQYF | TGCGCCAGCAGCATCGGACAGTTCTACGAGCAGTACTTC
TRBD1 | TRBJ1-1 | . | TRBV10-2 | CATQTGATEAFF | TGCGCCACCCAGACAGGGGCCACTGAAGCTTTCTTT
TRBD1 | TRBJ2-7 | few | TRBV7-7 | CASSFQQGAGYEQYF | TGTGCTAGCAGCTTCCAACAGGGGGCTGGCTACGAGCAGTACTTC
. | TRBJ2-1 | . | TRBV6-1 | CASSESPSSYNEQFF | TGTGCCAGCAGTGAGTCCCCGAGCTCCTACAATGAGCAGTTCTTC
TRBD1 | TRBJ1-1 | . | TRBV5-5 | CASSFTGELNTEAFF | TGTGCCAGCAGCTTCACAGGGGAATTGAACACTGAAGCTTTCTTT
. | TRBJ1-6 | . | TRBV10-3 | CAISESNGESPLHF | TGTGCCATCAGTGAGTCGAATGGGGAGTCACCCCTCCACTTT
TRBD2 | TRBJ2-1 | . | TRBV24-1 | CATSDLAPGLAGGQFF | TGTGCCACCAGTGATTTGGCCCCGGGACTAGCGGGGGGGCAGTTCTTC
TRBD1 | TRBJ1-6 | . | TRBV5-4 | CASSLVGQGDSPLHF | TGTGCCAGCAGCTTGGTAGGGCAGGGGGATTCACCCCTCCACTTT
. | TRBJ2-1 | . | TRBV21-1 | CASSKGGLPSPPYNEQFF | TGTGCCAGCAGCAAAGGGGGGCTCCCCTCGCCCCCTTACAATGAGCAGTTCTTC
TRBD1 | TRBJ1-5 | . | TRBV6-2/TRBV6-3 | CASSRTGVWNQPQHF | TGTGCCAGCAGTCGGACAGGGGTGTGGAATCAGCCCCAGCATTTT
. | TRBJ2-7 | . | TRBV21-1 | CASIQSGGYEQYF | TGTGCCAGCATCCAATCGGGAGGATACGAGCAGTACTTC
. | TRBJ1-2 | . | TRBV20-1 | CSATRPGGYTF | TGCAGTGCTACCAGGCCAGGCGGCTACACCTTC
. | TRBJ1-4 | . | TRBV5-8 | CASSYPDRYEGEKLFF | TGTGCCAGCAGCTACCCGGACCGTTACGAGGGTGAAAAACTGTTTTTT
TRBD2 | TRBJ2-7 | . | TRBV5-5 | CASSLEGLAAYEQYF | TGTGCCAGCAGCTTGGAGGGACTAGCGGCCTACGAGCAGTACTTC
. | TRBJ1-5 | . | TRBV6-5 | CASTRTGYSNQPQHF | TGTGCCAGCACTAGAACAGGATATAGCAATCAGCCCCAGCATTTT
. | TRBJ1-4 | . | TRBV19 | CASKAAVRTNEKLFF | TGTGCCAGTAAGGCAGCGGTTAGAACTAATGAAAAACTGTTTTTT
. | TRBJ1-5 | . | TRBV6-5 | CASNYAGQPQHF | TGTGCCAGCAACTATGCGGGCCAGCCCCAGCATTTT
. | TRBJ2-1 | . | TRBV7-2 | CASSHDKGSHNEQFF | TGTGCCAGCAGCCACGACAAAGGGAGCCACAATGAGCAGTTCTTC
. | TRBJ1-6 | . | TRBV29-1 | CSVQETAKNSPLHF | TGCAGCGTCCAAGAGACAGCAAAGAATTCACCCCTCCACTTT
. | TRBJ1-6 | . | TRBV19 | CASKGRAALTNSPLHF | TGTGCCAGTAAGGGCAGGGCTGCATTAACAAATTCACCCCTCCACTTT
TRBD2 | TRBJ2-3 | . | TRBV19 | CASSIGRERDTQYF | TGTGCCAGTAGTATAGGGCGGGAGCGAGATACGCAGTATTTT
TRBD1 | TRBJ2-7 | once | TRBV11-3 | CASSLDLGTENEQYF | TGTGCCAGCAGCTTAGATCTTGGGACAGAAAACGAGCAGTACTTC
. | TRBJ1-1 | . | TRBV19 | CASSYSGSANTEAFF | TGTGCCAGTAGCTACTCGGGGTCGGCGAACACTGAAGCTTTCTTT
. | TRBJ1-1 | . | TRBV5-8 | CASSNKNRVGNTEAFF | TGTGCCAGCAGCAACAAAAACAGGGTTGGGAACACTGAAGCTTTCTTT
TRBD1 | TRBJ1-5 | . | TRBV19 | CASTTRDRGSGDQPQHF | TGTGCCAGTACCACCCGGGACAGGGGGTCGGGCGATCAGCCCCAGCATTTT
. | TRBJ2-7 | . | TRBV5-1 | CASSLAPGVGGYEQYF | TGCGCCAGCAGCTTGGCCCCAGGGGTGGGCGGCTACGAGCAGTACTTC
. | TRBJ2-3 | . | TRBV6-4 | CASSELGGRDTQYF | TGTGCCAGCAGTGAACTAGGGGGTCGGGATACGCAGTATTTT
. | TRBJ1-1 | . | TRBV30 | CAWSVGGTEAFF | TGTGCCTGGAGTGTCGGGGGCACTGAAGCTTTCTTT
TRBD2 | TRBJ2-2 | . | TRBV5-4 | CASSWGGRATGELFF | TGTGCCAGCAGCTGGGGCGGGAGGGCCACCGGGGAGCTGTTTTTT
TRBD2 | TRBJ2-1 | once | TRBV25-1 | CASSDRASGVLAQFF | TGTGCCAGCAGTGATAGGGCTAGCGGAGTTCTGGCGCAGTTCTTC
TRBD2 | TRBJ2-3 | . | TRBV7-9 | CASSSVAGSTDTQYF | TGTGCCAGCAGCTCCGTAGCGGGATCCACAGATACGCAGTATTTT
. | TRBJ2-5 | . | TRBV7-9 | CASSLGSRLETQYF | TGTGCCAGCAGCTTAGGGTCTAGGTTAGAGACCCAGTACTTC
. | TRBJ1-2 | . | TRBV5-1 | CASSPPDRPSHGYTF | TGCGCCAGCAGCCCACCCGACAGGCCCTCCCATGGCTACACCTTC
TRBD2 | TRBJ2-3 | . | TRBV5-1 | CASRGGTDTQYF | TGCGCCAGCAGGGGAGGGACAGATACGCAGTATTTT
TRBD1 | TRBJ1-5 | . | TRBV5-1 | CASSLEGQLNQPQHF | TGCGCCAGCAGCTTGGAGGGACAGCTTAATCAGCCCCAGCATTTT
. | TRBJ2-3 | few | TRBV5-1 | CASSLRGVNTDTQYF | TGCGCCAGCAGCTTGCGCGGGGTGAACACAGATACGCAGTATTTT
. | TRBJ1-2 | . | TRBV6-5 | CASSRTAQNYGYTF | TGTGCCAGCAGTAGAACAGCCCAAAACTATGGCTACACCTTC
TRBD1 | TRBJ1-2 | . | TRBV6-5 | CASSSGQGNYGYTF | TGTGCCAGCAGTTCGGGACAGGGGAACTATGGCTACACCTTC
. | TRBJ2-7 | . | TRBV5-1 | CASSLAGTNSYEQYF | TGCGCCAGCAGCTTGGCCGGGACAAACTCCTACGAGCAGTACTTC